This TCR beta chain was profiled in a study of blood T cell repertoires in COVID-19. Study context: Samples came from the United States, Italy and Spain, spanning acute and convalescent COVID-19. T cells, B-cell-depleted T cells, or PBMCs provided the cDNA or gDNA that served as material.

As originally analysed: Using reference gene primer amplification, nucleated cell counts were estimated. Using immunoSEQ multiplex PCR, the repertoire was profiled, and TCRdb retains in-frame clones only, with some absent. V, J and clone size are taken as reported in that table, and D and trimming were inferred from the DNA itself. The sample carries 60,000 to 75,000 clones, 87% recorded once. Trimming removed 3 bases at V and 2 bases at J, with 6 bases between. Germline values: CDR1 KGHDR, CDR2 SFDVKD. The CDR3 totals 13 residues. The sample comprised peripheral blood. The chain has TRBV24-1 and TRBJ2-5; D gene ambiguous. This sequence originates from a man aged 45-65 years with active COVID-19. The CDR3 region has the DNA TGTGCCACCAGTGATAACAGTCAAGAGACCCAGTACTTC. Protein: CATSDNSQETQYF.